The entry that follows covers one T cell receptor beta chain sequence. This entry is derived from a study of T cells in Graves' hyperthyroidism and ophthalmopathy. Amplified regions were TCR beta CDR3 sequences from RNA transcripts. First-round RT-PCR of the TCR CDR3 relied on the HTBI primer set. One entry per CDR3 protein results from TCRdb running MiXCR on the multiplex PCR reads. In the table there are approximately 590,000 distinct CDR3 sequences, 46% of which are singletons. Diagnosis relied on clinical symptoms, serum thyroxine and TRAb, thyroid ultrasound and orbital computed tomography. Germline assignment: CDR1 KGHDR and CDR2 SFDVKD. V was clipped by 5 bases and J by 3 bases, with 27 bases between them. CDR3 length: 20 residues.

The chain links TRBV24-1 to TRBJ2-2, with D possibly being TRBD1 (6 bases). The clonotype was recovered from a woman under 30 with Graves' hyperthyroidism. Sequenced: peripheral blood or thyroid tissue (not recorded which). This CDR3 reads CATSGPGAGRGVPDTGELFF. CDR3 DNA sequence: TGTGCCACCAGTGGTCCAGGGGCTGGCAGGGGCGTACCGGACACCGGGGAGCTGTTTTTT.